This TCR beta chain was sequenced during a study of naive and memory T cell subsets. Study results and caveats: Naive repertoires, especially CD8, held a few larger clonotypes, possibly memory cells re-expressing CD45RA.

At least ten counts were recorded for this clonotype. Its target is unknown. CDR3 length: 13 residues. The V end was cut by 0 bases, the J end by 4 bases, with 5 bases between. Germline V gene lookup returns CDR1 LGHNA and CDR2 YSLEER. An equimolar mix of two oligonucleotides served as the beta constant-region primer for TRBC1 and TRBC2. Ligated cDNA was amplified by four rounds of PCR with nested alpha and beta constant-region primers and SP2. The cDNA 3' end received a ligated single-stranded oligonucleotide carrying the SP2 primer and a 12-nucleotide UMI. TCRdb re-called the UMI-ligation and nested PCR reads through MiXCR, storing one row per CDR3 protein. The data contain approximately 140,000 distinct CDR3 sequences, approximately 21% of them singletons. CMV status came from CD4+ IFNgamma after overnight CMV lysate stimulation.

The sample consisted of naive CD8+ T cells from blood. The receptor was derived from a human donor in good health. This rearrangement joins TRBV4-3 to TRBJ2-3; D call uncertain. This chain's CDR3 is CASSQDAPDTQYF. The CDR3 DNA reads as TGCGCCAGCAGCCAAGACGCCCCAGATACGCAGTATTTT.